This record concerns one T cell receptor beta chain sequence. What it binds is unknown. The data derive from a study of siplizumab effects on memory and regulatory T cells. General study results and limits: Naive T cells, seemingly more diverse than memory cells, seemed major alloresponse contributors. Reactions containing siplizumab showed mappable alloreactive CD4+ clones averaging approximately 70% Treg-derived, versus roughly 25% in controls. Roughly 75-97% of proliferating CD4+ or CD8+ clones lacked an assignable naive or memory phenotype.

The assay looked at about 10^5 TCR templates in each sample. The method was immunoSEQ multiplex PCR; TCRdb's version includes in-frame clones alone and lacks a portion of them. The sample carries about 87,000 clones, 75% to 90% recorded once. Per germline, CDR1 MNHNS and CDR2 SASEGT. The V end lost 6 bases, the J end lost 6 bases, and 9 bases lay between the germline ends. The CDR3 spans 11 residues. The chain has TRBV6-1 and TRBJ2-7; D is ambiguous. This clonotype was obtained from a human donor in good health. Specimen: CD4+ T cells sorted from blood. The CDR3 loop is CASSRLGEQYF. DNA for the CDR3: TGTGCCAGCAGCCGACTCGGCGAGCAGTACTTC.